This TCR beta chain comes out of a study of T cell responses to AZD1222 COVID-19 vaccine. Study-wide results and caveats: Of the AZD1222 recipients, only 6 or 7 were seropositive at baseline. No day 14 peak samples; only post-peak repertoires were characterized.

On this clone itself: Antigen specificity is unknown.

TCRdb's table, derived via immunoSEQ multiplex PCR, lists solely in-frame clones and lacks some. This sample has approximately 100,000 clones; more than 85% occur once, and the top ten carry approximately 1.2%. Germline lookup yields CDR1 LNHDA and CDR2 SQIVND (reference sequence). The CDR3 extends over 15 amino acids. V was cut by 7 bases and J by 0 bases, with 15 bases left in between. The gene calls are TRBV19 and TRBJ1-1; maybe TRBD1 (5 bases). This clonotype was sampled from an adult in good health. This material consisted of peripheral blood, taken on day 0 of AZD1222 vaccination. CDR3 nucleotides: TGTGCCAGTATTCGGGGGACCTTCATGAACACTGAAGCTTTCTTT. Translation gives CASIRGTFMNTEAFF.